This T cell receptor beta chain came from a study of CD8 T cells in Susac syndrome. The germline CDR1 and CDR2 sequences are KGHSH and LQKENI. The CDR3 sequence is 12 residues long. Random hexamers primed reverse transcription of roughly 0.5 to 1 ug RNA. The immunoSEQ assay covered 54 Vbeta and 13 Jbeta segments for CDR3. A single record per CDR3 protein comes from TCRdb applying MiXCR to the immunoSEQ multiplex PCR reads. The top ten clones hold approximately 0.082% of a sample with approximately 160,000 distinct CDR3 sequences, roughly 94% of them seen once. Comment on this clonotype: The junction shows a germline mismatch at one end, possibly a read error.

In blood CD8+ and CD4+ T cells, TCR beta underwent sequencing. Negative isolation was used for CD8+ and CD4+ T cells, and FACS enrichment was applied to TEMRA cells. J is TRBJ2-5 and V is TRBV18; D is uncertain. This sequence was found in a human donor in good health. Sequencing used CD4+ T cells from PBMCs. CDR3 in DNA: TGTGCCAGCTCACCACAACAAGAGACCCGGTACTTC. It codes for CASSPQQETRYF.